The T cell receptor (beta chain) described here comes from a study of shared clonotypes between healthy human individuals. On the study more broadly: Three plates were used per donor for CD4 naive, three for CD4 memory, two for CD8 naive and one for CD8 memory.

Data came from immunoSEQ multiplex PCR; TCRdb stores just in-frame clones and leaves some out. Among a few million clones listed, 80% to 95% were seen once. The germline CDR1 and CDR2 sequences are SNHLY and FYNNEI. V lost 7 bases to trimming and J lost 5 bases; unmatched junction nucleotides: 2. The CDR3 sequence is 13 residues long. The TCR sequence derives from a man between 18 and 29 years old in good health. Some clones in this sample may be carry-over from other donors' samples. Specimen: naive CD4+ T cells from PBMCs. Subset in this sample: CD45RA+ positively selected. The chain carries TRBV2 and TRBJ2-5, with 12 bases fitting TRBD1. Written as DNA, the CDR3 is TGTGCCAGCACCGGGACAGGGGGCGAGACCCAGTACTTC. It is translated as CASTGTGGETQYF.